A selection of T cell receptor beta chains follows, all from one sample in a study of response to subunit inactivated influenza vaccine. One entry per CDR3 protein results from TCRdb running MiXCR on the RT-PCR reads. Among 650,000 to 800,000 distinct CDR3 sequences listed, about a fifth were seen once. Source: PBMCs from blood, taken roughly 5 days after vaccination. The receptors stem from a man aged 50-60 years who received an inactivated influenza vaccine. CDR3s include the opening cysteine and the closing phenylalanine or tryptophan. A D gene is named only where the DNA matches it firmly. A row's size may be missing; if present it is once, few, many or a size class.

>TRBJ1-4|few|TRBV12-3/TRBV12-4|.
TGTGCCAGCAGTTTATTCAGTGCAGGTACTGAAAAACTGTTTTTT
CASSLFSAGTEKLFF
>TRBJ2-7|few|TRBV20-1|TRBD2
TGCAGTGCTAGAGTGGCGGGGGATCTATACGAGCAGTACTTC
CSARVAGDLYEQYF
>TRBJ2-5|.|TRBV12-3/TRBV12-4|TRBD2
TGTGCCAGCACCCCGGGACTAGGGGTTCGGACCCAGTACTTC
CASTPGLGVRTQYF
>TRBJ2-5|few|TRBV7-9|.
TGTGCCAGCAGCTTAACGGGGGCCGGTGTACAAGAGACCCAGTACTTC
CASSLTGAGVQETQYF
>TRBJ2-3|.|TRBV7-2|TRBD2
TGTGCCAGCAGCAACCGACTAGCGGTCACAGATACGCAGTATTTT
CASSNRLAVTDTQYF
>TRBJ2-4|.|TRBV6-1|.
TGTGCCAGCAGTGAGCCGGGCGCCAAAAACATTCAGTACTTC
CASSEPGAKNIQYF
>TRBJ2-1|many|TRBV20-1|.
TGCAGTGTTAGGAGGGCGGGTCCCTACAATGAGCAGTTCTTC
CSVRRAGPYNEQFF
>TRBJ2-5|.|TRBV12-3/TRBV12-4|.
TGTGCCAGCAGTTTCAACAGGGTCGCTGAGACCCAGTACTTC
CASSFNRVAETQYF
>TRBJ2-1|few|TRBV28|.
TGTGCCAGCAGTTTAAGAGGCCTAACCAATGAGCAGTTCTTC
CASSLRGLTNEQFF
>TRBJ1-5|many|TRBV12-3/TRBV12-4|.
TGTGCCAGCAGTTTAAGGGGGGGCAGGCAGCCCCAGCATTTT
CASSLRGGRQPQHF
>TRBJ2-1|.|TRBV20-1|.
TGCAGTGCTAGAGATAGGGCACCACTGGGTCAGTTCTTC
CSARDRAPLGQFF
>TRBJ1-1|.|TRBV7-2|TRBD1
TGTGCCAGCAGCTTAGGTCCGGGACAGGGGCAAGCTTTCTTT
CASSLGPGQGQAFF
>TRBJ1-1|few|TRBV12-3/TRBV12-4|TRBD1
TGTGCCAGCACCTTGGGACAGGCGAACACTGAAGCTTTCTTT
CASTLGQANTEAFF
>TRBJ2-7|.|TRBV5-1|.
TGCGCCAGCAGCTTGACGGGCACCCTAAACCCATACGAGCAGTACTTC
CASSLTGTLNPYEQYF
>TRBJ1-1|.|TRBV12-3/TRBV12-4|.
TGTGCCAGCAGACAGGGACCTGAAGCTTTCTTT
CASRQGPEAFF
>TRBJ2-1|.|TRBV10-3|TRBD2
TGTGCCATCAGCAGACTAGCGGGACGGAGAGGTTCCTACAATGAGCAGTTCTTC
CAISRLAGRRGSYNEQFF
>TRBJ2-7|.|TRBV28|TRBD1
TGTGCCAGCAGTCGGACAGGGGGGGACGACGAGCAGTACTTC
CASSRTGGDDEQYF